This T cell receptor beta chain was captured by sequencing in a study of blood T cells in healthy people across ages. Across the study: Through template switching, about one barcoded beta molecule was captured per two T cells, as measured in model experiments. Study-wide points: Unsorted PBMCs ruled out conclusive naive versus antigen-experienced comparison.

Each sample yielded at least 6 micrograms of PBMC total RNA. A second about 7 to 11 cycle PCR used barcoded and J-beta primers. From the 5' RACE reads, TCRdb called clonotypes with MiXCR, one entry per CDR3 protein. The sample lists 550,000 to 650,000 distinct CDR3 sequences, about 30% occurring once. This clonotype was seen at least ten times. Its antigen is not known. The sequenced material came from blood. The sequence derives from a woman older than 75 in good health.

The chain's CDR3 is CAWSPGAGANVLTF. The DNA for the CDR3 is TGTGCCTGGAGTCCCGGCGCTGGGGCCAACGTCCTGACTTTC. The V call is TRBV30, the J call TRBJ2-6; D unclear. CDR1 is GTSNPN, CDR2 SVGIG, per germline (reference sequence). The CDR3 contains 14 residues. V shed 2 bases and J shed 2 bases, with 7 bases lying between them.